This is a list of T cell receptor beta chains from one sample in a study of blood T cell repertoires in COVID-19. TCRdb's table, derived via immunoSEQ multiplex PCR, lists solely in-frame clones and lacks some. The sample has 200,000 to 250,000 clones, about 86% seen once. The specimen sequenced was PBMCs or T cells enriched from blood (not recorded which). These receptors were taken from a woman aged 45-65 years with acute COVID-19. Each CDR3 is given with its conserved first and last residue. The D gene is left open where the match is weak. Size tells how often a clone was seen (once, few, many) or the class of an expanded clone, and some rows leave it out.

TRBV7-6	TRBJ1-2	NA	TRBD1	CASSLARGGSSGYTF	TGTGCCAGCAGCTTAGCGCGAGGGGGCTCATCTGGCTACACCTTC
TRBV5-5	TRBJ2-5	NA	TRBD2	CASSLELARETQYF	TGTGCCAGCAGCTTGGAACTAGCGAGAGAGACCCAGTACTTC
TRBV11-2	TRBJ2-7	NA	NA	CASSLLGGNYYEQYF	TGTGCCAGCAGCTTATTGGGGGGAAATTACTACGAGCAGTACTTC
TRBV30	TRBJ1-5	NA	NA	CAWSIRGNQPQHF	TGTGCCTGGAGTATTCGGGGCAATCAGCCCCAGCATTTT
TRBV2	TRBJ2-7	once	TRBD1	CASSTRDRGREQYF	TGTGCCAGCAGTACCCGGGACAGGGGGCGAGAGCAGTACTTC
TRBV12-3/TRBV12-4	TRBJ2-7	NA	NA	CASSRTGPRYF	TGTGCCAGCAGCCGCACAGGGCCCCGGTACTTC
TRBV28	TRBJ1-5	NA	NA	CASSFSLGNQPQHF	TGTGCCAGCAGTTTCTCCCTCGGCAATCAGCCCCAGCATTTT
TRBV21-1	TRBJ2-5	NA	NA	CASSKDRIVERETQYF	TGTGCCAGCAGCAAAGACCGTATTGTGGAGCGGGAGACCCAGTACTTC
TRBV19	TRBJ2-7	few	NA	CASSISNSYEQYF	TGTGCCAGTAGTATATCCAACTCCTACGAGCAGTACTTC
TRBV5-5	TRBJ2-7	NA	TRBD1	CASSLSWDRFSYEQYF	TGTGCCAGCAGCTTGAGTTGGGACAGGTTCTCCTACGAGCAGTACTTC
TRBV7-2	TRBJ1-2	NA	TRBD1	CASSLFGGQHGYTF	TGTGCCAGCAGCTTATTCGGGGGACAGCATGGCTACACCTTC
TRBV18	TRBJ2-2	NA	NA	CASSPFLNTGELFF	TGTGCCAGCTCACCTTTCCTCAACACCGGGGAGCTGTTTTTT
TRBV5-3	TRBJ2-6	NA	NA	CARSYRKRANVLTF	TGTGCCAGATCGTACAGGAAGAGGGCCAACGTCCTGACTTTC
TRBV5-3	TRBJ1-2	NA	NA	CARSLMRAAGYTF	TGTGCCAGAAGCTTGATGCGGGCCGCTGGCTACACCTTC
TRBV7-2	TRBJ1-2	NA	NA	CASSLEGQGGYGYTF	TGTGCCAGCAGCTTAGAGGGTCAGGGTGGTTATGGCTACACCTTC
TRBV6-6	TRBJ1-1	NA	TRBD1	CASSSTTGGLAFF	TGTGCCAGCAGTTCCACGACAGGGGGATTGGCTTTCTTT
TRBV15	TRBJ2-7	NA	TRBD1	CATSRGRTGLYEQYF	TGTGCCACCAGCAGAGGTAGGACAGGGCTTTACGAGCAGTACTTC
TRBV11-2	TRBJ2-3	NA	TRBD2	CASSLGLAGDFTDTQYF	TGTGCCAGCAGCTTAGGGTTAGCGGGAGACTTCACAGATACGCAGTATTTT
TRBV30	TRBJ1-6	NA	NA	CAWSVGQGLPLHF	TGTGCCTGGAGTGTCGGGCAGGGTCTTCCCCTCCACTTT
TRBV5-6	TRBJ1-6	NA	NA	CASSETDGRSLHF	TGTGCCAGCAGCGAGACAGACGGAAGGTCCCTCCACTTT
TRBV27	TRBJ2-7	few	TRBD1	CAAGSGTGSHPYEQYF	TGTGCCGCGGGTTCCGGGACAGGGTCCCACCCTTACGAGCAGTACTTC
TRBV4-3	TRBJ2-3	NA	TRBD2	CASSQRGGLRDTQYF	TGCGCCAGCAGTCAGCGGGGGGGCCTTCGGGATACGCAGTATTTT
TRBV6-5	TRBJ2-6	once	TRBD1	CASRRQGAGANVLTF	TGTGCCAGCAGGCGACAGGGGGCTGGGGCCAACGTCCTGACTTTC
TRBV11-3	TRBJ2-7	NA	NA	CASSFQSGYYEQYF	TGTGCCAGCAGCTTTCAATCAGGATACTACGAGCAGTACTTC
TRBV5-1	TRBJ2-6	NA	NA	CASTAGIFSGANVLTF	TGCGCCAGCACGGCAGGGATATTCTCTGGGGCCAACGTCCTGACTTTC
TRBV5-4	TRBJ1-1	NA	TRBD1	CASRETTGGTEAFF	TGTGCCAGCAGAGAAACGACAGGGGGCACTGAAGCTTTCTTT
TRBV20-1	TRBJ2-5	once	NA	CSASHPGTGTQYF	TGCAGTGCTAGTCACCCGGGAACGGGGACCCAGTACTTC
TRBV19	TRBJ2-3	NA	NA	CASSISPSTDTQYF	TGTGCCAGTAGTATCTCTCCCAGCACAGATACGCAGTATTTT
TRBV3-1/TRBV3-2	TRBJ1-2	NA	NA	CASSLTDYGYTF	TGTGCCAGCAGCCTCACAGATTATGGCTACACCTTC
TRBV7-2	TRBJ2-7	NA	NA	CASSLYPGTTTYEQYF	TGTGCCAGCAGCTTATATCCCGGGACAACTACCTACGAGCAGTACTTC
TRBV11-2	TRBJ1-4	NA	NA	CASSLATGWEKLFF	TGTGCCAGCAGCTTAGCGACAGGTTGGGAAAAACTGTTTTTT
TRBV7-2	TRBJ2-3	NA	NA	CASSLGPQGQNTQYF	TGTGCCAGCAGCTTAGGTCCCCAGGGGCAAAATACGCAGTATTTT
TRBV7-9	TRBJ1-2	NA	NA	CASTKKGGGYTF	TGTGCCAGCACCAAAAAAGGGGGAGGCTACACCTTC
TRBV5-1	TRBJ1-2	once	TRBD1	CASSAPGQGDGYTF	TGCGCCAGCAGCGCACCGGGACAGGGGGATGGCTACACCTTC
TRBV15	TRBJ2-3	NA	NA	CATSRPGLARDTQYF	TGTGCCACCAGCAGACCGGGTCTAGCACGAGATACGCAGTATTTT
TRBV18	TRBJ1-2	few	TRBD1	CAGRLGTGDPYGYTF	TGTGCCGGCCGGTTGGGGACAGGCGATCCCTATGGCTACACCTTC
TRBV13	TRBJ1-2	NA	NA	CASSLVAGNNGYTF	TGTGCCAGCAGCTTAGTGGCAGGGAACAATGGCTACACCTTC
TRBV9	TRBJ2-3	NA	NA	CASSAQGSQLGDTQYF	TGTGCCAGCAGCGCCCAGGGTTCCCAATTGGGCGATACGCAGTATTTT
TRBV6-1	TRBJ2-7	NA	NA	CASSEVVQAYEQYF	TGTGCCAGCAGTGAAGTAGTACAGGCCTACGAGCAGTACTTC
TRBV10-3	TRBJ2-2	NA	NA	CATSGQGGTGELFF	TGTGCCACCTCGGGGCAGGGAGGCACCGGGGAGCTGTTTTTT
TRBV4-3	TRBJ1-2	NA	NA	CASSQDTPVPGTRYTF	TGCGCCAGCAGCCAAGATACGCCCGTCCCGGGAACGCGCTACACCTTC
TRBV7-9	TRBJ1-1	NA	NA	CASSLVSVQQGAFF	TGTGCCAGCAGCTTAGTATCGGTGCAACAGGGAGCTTTCTTT
TRBV6-5	TRBJ2-7	NA	TRBD1	CASSSTGTGLDYEQYF	TGTGCCAGCAGTTCTACCGGGACAGGGCTGGACTACGAGCAGTACTTC
TRBV7-9	TRBJ1-2	once	TRBD1	CASSARGTGGGYGYTF	TGTGCCAGCAGCGCTAGGGGAACAGGGGGCGGCTATGGCTACACCTTC
TRBV3-1/TRBV3-2	TRBJ1-1	NA	TRBD1	CASSLGQGKVAFF	TGTGCCAGCAGCCTTGGACAGGGTAAAGTAGCTTTCTTT
TRBV7-8	TRBJ1-6	NA	TRBD1	CASSLGTGGAPPLHF	TGTGCCAGCAGCTTAGGGACAGGGGGCGCGCCACCCCTCCACTTT
TRBV28	TRBJ2-7	NA	TRBD1	CASSSGQVVMSYEQYF	TGTGCCAGCAGCTCCGGACAGGTCGTGATGTCCTACGAGCAGTACTTC
TRBV11-2	TRBJ1-2	few	NA	CASSLAPSGYGYTF	TGTGCCAGCAGCTTAGCGCCTTCGGGGTATGGCTACACCTTC
TRBV12-3/TRBV12-4	TRBJ2-7	NA	TRBD1	CASSLRGLKEQYF	TGTGCCAGCAGTCTCAGGGGGCTTAAGGAGCAGTACTTC
TRBV19	TRBJ2-2	NA	TRBD1	CASNPGQGRRNTGELFF	TGTGCCAGTAATCCGGGACAGGGTCGTCGGAACACCGGGGAGCTGTTTTTT
TRBV5-1	TRBJ2-3	NA	NA	CASSRSGADTDTQYF	TGCGCCAGCAGCAGATCGGGAGCCGACACAGATACGCAGTATTTT
TRBV2	TRBJ1-2	NA	TRBD1	CASSSMTGAYGYTF	TGTGCCAGCAGTTCCATGACAGGGGCCTATGGCTACACCTTC
TRBV14	TRBJ2-1	NA	TRBD1	CASSQDLTGGWNEQFF	TGTGCCAGCAGCCAAGATCTGACAGGGGGTTGGAATGAGCAGTTCTTC
TRBV4-3	TRBJ1-5	NA	NA	CASSLGGSNQPQHF	TGCGCCAGCAGCCTCGGGGGGAGCAATCAGCCCCAGCATTTT
TRBV11-2	TRBJ1-3	NA	TRBD1	CASSITGAGNTIYF	TGTGCCAGCAGCATCACAGGGGCTGGAAACACCATATATTTT